This T cell receptor beta chain came from a study of T cells in tuberculosis. Unsorted cryopreserved PBMC were sequenced, averaging approximately 100,000 T cells per clinical donor. Only in-frame clones appear in the TCRdb table, and some are missing; sequencing was by immunoSEQ multiplex PCR. The table has some 40,000 clones, nearly 97% seen once. Study outcomes and limitations: Samples were chosen by availability of cryopreserved specimens.

As for this clone: Its target is unknown.

The CDR3 spans 14 residues. Trimming pared 5 bases from V and 4 bases from J, leaving 12 bases between. Germline V CDR1 and CDR2: SGHKS, YYEKEE (reference sequence). V gene TRBV5-5 combines with J gene TRBJ2-2; D remains unclear. The TCR sequence derives from a donor aged 10-30 years with latent tuberculosis or without tuberculosis infection. Sequences were obtained from PBMCs. CDR3 sequence: CASSSVSFTGELFF. DNA of the CDR3: TGTGCCAGCAGTTCCGTTTCTTTCACCGGGGAGCTGTTTTTT.